The entry that follows covers one T cell receptor (beta chain) sequence. This sample is drawn from a study of blood T cell repertoires in COVID-19. Whole-study context: The study drew acute and convalescent COVID-19 samples from the United States, Italy and Spain. The cDNA or gDNA used as material had been derived from T cells, B-cell-depleted T cells, or PBMCs.

Authors' processing steps: It was from reference gene primer amplification that nucleated cell counts were estimated. Method: immunoSEQ multiplex PCR; TCRdb's copy keeps in-frame clones and lacks some. V, J and clone size derive from that table, while D and trimming were established from the DNA sequence. The top ten hold 24% of the sample, which has about 95,000 clones, roughly four fifths seen once. The CDR3 is 15 residues long. V was pared by 4 bases and J by 4 bases, with 6 bases of the junction left unmatched. CDR1 SGHRS and CDR2 YFSETQ come from the germline V gene. The receptor was derived from a human donor in a cohort sampled during active COVID-19. The source material was peripheral blood. This chain joins TRBV5-1 and TRBJ2-1, with 9 positions matching TRBD1. The CDR3 protein is CASSGTGLGYNEQFF. The CDR3 DNA follows: TGCGCCAGCAGCGGGACAGGGTTGGGGTACAATGAGCAGTTCTTC.